This TCR beta chain appears in the sequencing data of a study of blood T cells in healthy people across ages. General study results and limits: Across the age range, TCR beta diversity per million T cells fell in a roughly linear way. Observed TCR beta diversity showed a strong correlation with the percentage of naive T cells as measured by flow cytometry.

The CDR3 sequence is 14 residues long. Germline assignment: CDR1 MGHDK and CDR2 SYGVNS. V shed 1 base and J 3 bases; nucleotides not matched to a gene: 3. For this clonotype: Its antigen is as yet unknown.

The authors drew around 9.4 milliliters of peripheral blood from each donor. Through a sample-barcoded 5' primer and a J-beta primer mix, a second PCR was run for about 6 to 12 cycles. TCRdb fed the 5' RACE reads into MiXCR, producing one record per CDR3 protein. Among around 700,000 distinct CDR3 sequences, around 25% were seen once, and the ten largest hold 9.4%. These data were also filed under a second study, of T cells of mothers and their children. From that report: Every mother produced more than 8 million TCR beta CDR3 reads, whereas every child provided 3 million to 3.5 million.

What was sequenced was blood. The chain links TRBV25-1 to TRBJ2-7, with TRBD2 matching 7 bases. The sequence was collected from a boy between 10 and 17 years old in good health. This CDR3 reads CASSEFGGIYEQYF. The CDR3 region has the DNA TGTGCCAGCAGTGAATTCGGGGGGATCTACGAGCAGTACTTC.